The 30 T cell receptor beta chains listed next were all sequenced from one sample in a study of HIV-infected patients and healthy controls. Alpha and beta constant-region primers primed reverse transcription of approximately 460 ng RNA. Using multiplexing indices, alpha and beta chain libraries were generated apart by chain-specific third strand synthesis. TCRdb re-analysed the 5' RACE reads in MiXCR, keeping a single row per CDR3 protein. In the table there are roughly 7,400 distinct CDR3 sequences, around 6.7% of which are singletons. Follow-up blood was drawn about 14 weeks, roughly three months, after antiretroviral therapy began. The repertoire came from unfractionated whole blood and reflected all unsorted peripheral T cells. This material consisted of blood, taken during antiretroviral therapy. All receptors derive from an adult with HIV infection.

This clonotype was observed at least ten times. For a library built for alpha chains, this beta chain is a stray read; little rests on its size. V is TRBV5-1 and J is TRBJ1-5; D possibly corresponds to TRBD1 (5 bases). This CDR3 comprises 13 residues. CDR1 and CDR2 from the germline V gene are SGHRS and YFSETQ. V was trimmed by 5 bases and J by 7 bases, leaving 13 bases between them. The CDR3 sequence: CASSLYSGQPQHF. CDR3 DNA: TGCGCCAGCAGTCTATATTCAGGGCAGCCCCAGCATTTT.

Ten or more counts support this clonotype. Because the library targeted alpha chains, this beta chain is an off-target read whose size means little. CDR3 nucleotide sequence: TGTGCCAGCAGGGACGGAGCTGAAGCTTTCTTT. Translating it yields CASRDGAEAFF. This rearrangement joins TRBV28 to TRBJ1-1, with D uncertain. The V end lost 6 bases, the J end lost 6 bases, and 8 bases lay between the germline ends. Looked up from germline, CDR1 is MDHEN and CDR2 is SYDVKM. The CDR3 sequence is 11 residues long.

In this sample, this clonotype turned up many times. The size of this beta chain means little, since it is a stray read in a library made for alpha chains. The chain has TRBV5-4 and TRBJ2-3; no firm D call. V shed 5 bases and J shed 6 bases, with 13 bases lying between them. Per the germline V gene, CDR1 is SGHNT and CDR2 is YYREEE (reference sequence). CDR3 length: 13 amino acids. The CDR3: CASSPPLVDTQYF. The CDR3 DNA reads TGTGCCAGCAGTCCCCCCCTTGTGGATACGCAGTATTTT. Full variable domain (missing parts from reference TRBV5-4 and TRBJ2-3): ETGVTQSPTHLIKTRGQQVTLRCSSQSGHNTVSWYQQALGQGPQFIFQYYREEENGRGNFPPRFSGLQFPNYSSELNVNALELDDSALYLCASSPPLVDTQYFGPGTRLTVL.

This clonotype is categorized as large. The library was designed around alpha chains, so this beta chain is a stray read whose abundance carries little weight. J is TRBJ2-1 and V is TRBV5-1, with 14 bases lining up with TRBD2. V lost 3 bases and J lost 2; bases outside the gene matches: 1. CDR1 and CDR2 from the germline V gene are SGHRS and YFSETQ. The CDR3 consists of 16 residues. The CDR3, as DNA: TGCGCCAGCAGCTGGGGACTAGCGGGAGCCTACAATGAGCAGTTCTTC. Protein sequence: CASSWGLAGAYNEQFF.

This clonotype was seen ten or more times. This beta chain is an off-target read within a library intended for alpha chains, so its frequency means little. V and J are TRBV11-2 and TRBJ2-1; 9 bases agree with TRBD2. The V gene end was trimmed by 5 bases and the J gene end by 7 bases; junction bases not matched to a gene: 3. The CDR3 consists of 13 residues. Per germline, CDR1 SGHAT and CDR2 FQNNGV. The CDR3: CASSPGLANEQFF. The CDR3, as DNA: TGTGCCAGCAGCCCGGGACTAGCAAATGAGCAGTTCTTC.

This clonotype appeared many times. Little can be read into the size of this beta chain, an off-target read in a library designed for alpha chains. The chain couples TRBV6-4 to TRBJ2-3; 8 nucleotides line up with TRBD2. CDR1 and CDR2 from the germline V gene are MRHNA and SNTAGT. The CDR3 runs 14 residues. After removal of 2 bases from V and 6 bases from J, the junction contained 4 bases not matched to a gene. For the CDR3, the DNA is TGTGCCAGCAGTGACGGACTAGCTGGGGATACGCAGTATTTT. This encodes CASSDGLAGDTQYF.

This clonotype was recorded at least ten times. This beta chain is an off-target read within a library intended for alpha chains, so its frequency means little. This CDR3 is CSARQGPYEQYF. As DNA, the CDR3 is TGCAGTGCTAGACAGGGTCCCTACGAGCAGTACTTC. V is TRBV20-1 and J is TRBJ2-7, with D possibly TRBD1 on 5 matching bases. CDR3 length equals 12 residues. Germline-derived CDR1 and CDR2 are DFQATT and SNEGSKA (reference sequence). Trimming shortened V by 2 bases and J by 2 bases, and 7 bases separated the two germline ends.

This clonotype is judged medium-sized. Being off target in a library aimed at alpha chains, this beta chain has a size of little meaning. This chain links TRBV30 with TRBJ2-5, with TRBD2 matching over 10 bases. The CDR3 runs 15 residues. Germline values: CDR1 GTSNPN, CDR2 SVGIG (reference sequence). The ends lost 4 bases at V and 5 bases at J; junction bases unmatched: 10. The CDR3 protein is CAWTSGSSMWETQYF. The CDR3 coding sequence is TGTGCCTGGACTAGCGGGAGCAGTATGTGGGAGACCCAGTACTTC.

By sample share, this clonotype is medium-sized. The size of this beta chain means little, since it is a stray read in a library made for alpha chains. The rearrangement joins TRBV4-1 to TRBJ2-5; perhaps TRBD1 as D (6 bases). The V gene lost 1 base and the J gene lost 9 bases, with 12 bases spanning the gap. The CDR3 totals 13 residues. The germline gives CDR1 MGHRA, CDR2 YSYEKL. Here the CDR3 reads CASSQGVDSAQYF. In DNA form, the CDR3 reads TGCGCCAGCAGCCAAGGAGTGGACAGTGCCCAGTACTTC.

This clonotype qualifies as medium-sized. This beta chain is an unintended read in a library built for alpha chains; its size means little. The chain is built from TRBV19 and TRBJ1-2, with D uncertain. The CDR3 loop spans 13 amino acids. Trimming cost V 3 bases and J 1 base, with 6 bases left between them. CDR1 LNHDA and CDR2 SQIVND come from the germline V gene (reference sequence). Here the CDR3 DNA reads TGTGCCAGTAGTATGGCCCGTAACTATGGCTACACCTTC. This sequence encodes CASSMARNYGYTF. Using reference TRBV19 and TRBJ1-2 for the parts outside the CDR3, the full variable domain is DGGITQSPKYLFRKEGQNVTLSCEQNLNHDAMYWYRQDPGQGLRLIYYSQIVNDFQKGDIAEGYSVSREKKESFPLTVTSAQKNPTAFYLCASSMARNYGYTFGSGTRLTVV.

This clonotype was detected many times. This beta chain appears as a stray read in a library generated for alpha chains; its size is not informative. V gene TRBV10-3 combines with J gene TRBJ2-1, with TRBD1 matching over 9 bases. V dropped 7 bases and J dropped 9; count of bases not matched to a gene: 13. CDR3 length equals 15 residues. CDR1 ENHRY and CDR2 SYGVKD come from the germline V gene. CDR3 nucleotides: TGTGCCATCACCCTGGGACAGGGAGGGTCCACTGAGCAGTTCTTC. Amino acids: CAITLGQGGSTEQFF.

This clonotype counts as medium-sized. Because this beta chain is a stray read in a library intended to capture alpha chains, its abundance should not be given much weight. This sequence joins TRBV12-3 or TRBV12-4 and TRBJ2-3, with TRBD1 as a possible D gene (5 bases). This CDR3 comprises 16 residues. V was pared by 6 bases and J by 2 bases, with 18 bases between. The CDR3 bases are TGTGCCAGCAGACATAGACAGTTAAGGCACACAGATACGCAGTATTTT. Protein product: CASRHRQLRHTDTQYF.

This clonotype was observed at least ten times. The library was designed around alpha chains, so this beta chain is a stray read whose abundance carries little weight. This rearrangement joins TRBV24-1 to TRBJ2-1, with unresolved D. The V end was cut by 0 bases, the J end by 10 bases, with 6 bases between. Germline CDR1 reads KGHDR; CDR2 reads SFDVKD. This CDR3 spans 12 amino acids. The CDR3, as DNA: TGTGCCACCAGTGATTTGTGGCTAGAGCAGTTCTTC. Protein: CATSDLWLEQFF.

By share, this clonotype counts as medium-sized. The size of this beta chain means little, since it is a stray read in a library made for alpha chains. CDR3 DNA sequence: TGTGCCAGCTCCTTATTTGCAGATACGCAGTATTTT. This gives the protein CASSLFADTQYF. This rearrangement joins TRBV18 to TRBJ2-3; D gene uncertain. Between the trimmed V and J ends, which lost 6 bases and 4 bases, there was a span of 8 bases. Germline V gives CDR1 KGHSH, CDR2 LQKENI. The CDR3 spans 12 residues.

At least ten counts were recorded for this clonotype. The library was built for alpha chains, so this beta chain is an off-target read and its size means little. J is TRBJ2-3 and V is TRBV7-9; D gene unclear. Germline V gene data show CDR1 as SEHNR and CDR2 as FQNEAQ (reference sequence). The V end was cut by 6 bases, the J end by 2 bases, with 3 bases between. This CDR3 spans 11 amino acids. Here the CDR3 reads CASRNTDTQYF. CDR3 DNA sequence: TGTGCCAGCAGGAACACAGATACGCAGTATTTT.

This clonotype is termed medium-sized. The library was designed around alpha chains, so this beta chain is a stray read whose abundance carries little weight. V usage is TRBV7-8 and J usage is TRBJ2-1; 8 bases are a match to TRBD1. V lost 6 bases and J lost 2; bases outside the gene matches: 6. Germline CDR1 reads SGHVS; CDR2 reads FQNEAQ. This CDR3 contains 15 residues. The CDR3 DNA reads as TGTGCCAGCAGGCCCGGGACAGGACCCTACAATGAGCAGTTCTTC. This encodes CASRPGTGPYNEQFF.

This clonotype was counted many times. This beta chain slipped into a library made for alpha chains as a stray read, so its size is not meaningful. The V gene is TRBV11-2, the J gene TRBJ2-5; TRBD1 aligns across 8 bases. The V segment lost 2 bases and the J segment 2 bases; nucleotides outside the gene matches: 4. The length of the CDR3 is 15 residues. Germline V gives CDR1 SGHAT, CDR2 FQNNGV. The CDR3 coding sequence is TGTGCCAGCAGCTTAACCGGACAGGGACAAGAGACCCAGTACTTC. It encodes CASSLTGQGQETQYF. Together with reference TRBV11-2 and TRBJ2-5, the CDR3 gives the full variable domain: EAGVAQSPRYKIIEKRQSVAFWCNPISGHATLYWYQQILGQGPKLLIQFQNNGVVDDSQLPKDRFSAERLKGVDSTLKIQPAKLEDSAVYLCASSLTGQGQETQYFGPGTRLLVL.

This clonotype was counted ten times or more. Within a library made for alpha chains, this beta chain is off target, and its count is uninformative. The chain is built from TRBV19 and TRBJ2-5, with D possibly being TRBD1 (5 bases). The CDR3 spans 14 residues. Germline V gives CDR1 LNHDA, CDR2 SQIVND (reference sequence). The V and J ends lost 1 base and 5 bases respectively, with 11 bases between them. CDR3 in amino acids: CASSIGPGKETQYF. The DNA for the CDR3 is TGTGCCAGTAGTATAGGCCCAGGGAAGGAGACCCAGTACTTC.

This clonotype has ten or more counts. This beta chain lies outside the target of a library built for alpha chains; its clone size means little. The chain couples TRBV7-8 to TRBJ2-7, with D possibly TRBD1 on 6 matching bases. This CDR3 contains 12 residues. V dropped 8 bases and J dropped 5 bases, with 13 bases sitting between them. CDR1 is SGHVS and CDR2 is FQNEAQ in the germline V gene. The CDR3 spells CASGTNQNEQYF. The CDR3 nucleotides are TGTGCCAGCGGGACAAATCAGAACGAGCAGTACTTC. Supplemented by reference TRBV7-8 and TRBJ2-7, the full variable domain reads GAGVSQSPRYKVAKRGQDVALRCDPISGHVSLFWYQQALGQGPEFLTYFQNEAQLDKSGLPSDRFFAERPEGSVSTLKIQRTQQEDSAVYLCASGTNQNEQYFGPGTRLTVT.

This clonotype was detected many times. Within a library made for alpha chains, this beta chain is off target, and its count is uninformative. The rearrangement links TRBV6-5 to TRBJ2-3, with TRBD1 as a possible D gene (7 bases). Trimming stripped 0 bases from V and 4 bases from J, with 23 bases between. Germline V gives CDR1 MNHEY, CDR2 SVGAGI. This CDR3 comprises 19 residues. The DNA of the CDR3 is TGTGCCAGCAGTTACTCTTCGGGGGCGACAGGGCTGGAGTCAGATACGCAGTATTTT. Translating gives CASSYSSGATGLESDTQYF.

With regard to this clonotype: One junction end does not reproduce the germline sequence, and a read error may be involved. This beta chain came through as a stray read in a library set up for alpha chains, and its size says little. The chain uses TRBV7-7 and TRBJ2-1; D tentatively reads TRBD1 or TRBD2 (5 bases each). The germline V gene has CDR1 SSHAT and CDR2 FNYEAQ (reference sequence). There are 17 residues in the CDR3. In nucleotides, the CDR3 is TGTGCTAGCAGCTCCACTAGGGGTCCGACCAGGTATAATGAGCAGTTCTTC. This encodes CASSSTRGPTRYNEQFF. The whole variable domain, remainder taken from reference TRBV7-7 and TRBJ2-1, is GAGVSQSPRYKVTKRGQDVTLRCDPISSHATLYWYQQALGQGPEFLTYFNYEAQPDKSGLPSDRFSAERPEGSISTLTIQRTEQRDSAMYRCASSSTRGPTRYNEQFFGPGTRLTVL.

This clonotype appeared many times. Being off target in a library aimed at alpha chains, this beta chain has a size of little meaning. The rearrangement links TRBV6-2 or TRBV6-3 to TRBJ2-2, with TRBD2 identical over 8 bases. Germline V gene sequence: CDR1 MNHEY, CDR2 SVGEGT. This CDR3 has 16 residues. Germline trimming cut 2 bases from V and 5 bases from J; bases unmatched to any gene: 7. CDR3 DNA: TGTGCCAGCAGTTACGGTCGAGCGGGAGTTACCGGGGAGCTGTTTTTT. It encodes CASSYGRAGVTGELFF.

This clonotype rates as medium-sized. A library made for alpha chains picked up this beta chain off target, so its size means little. The J gene is TRBJ2-1, the V gene TRBV12-3 or TRBV12-4; 9 nucleotides align to TRBD2. This CDR3 is built from 15 residues. V was pared by 4 bases and J by 3 bases, with 4 bases of the junction left unmatched. This CDR3 is CASSSSGGRYNEQFF. DNA of the CDR3: TGTGCCAGCAGTTCAAGCGGGGGGCGCTACAATGAGCAGTTCTTC.

In its sample, this clonotype was seen many times. This beta chain represents an off-target read in a library built for alpha chains; its size is of limited meaning. This chain links TRBV7-3 with TRBJ2-3; 15 nucleotides match TRBD2. This CDR3 region has 17 residues. The V segment lost 5 bases and the J segment 3 bases; nucleotides outside the gene matches: 6. Germline CDR1 and CDR2: SGHTA and FQGTGA. CDR3: CASSPRTSGGVTDTQYF. CDR3 coding DNA: TGTGCCAGCAGCCCCCGGACTAGCGGGGGGGTAACAGATACGCAGTATTTT.

This clonotype has a count of ten or more. For a library built for alpha chains, this beta chain is a stray read; little rests on its size. This chain joins TRBV6-5 and TRBJ1-4, with D possibly TRBD1 on 6 matching bases. V was cut by 6 bases and J by 2 bases, with 13 bases left in between. The germline V gene has CDR1 MNHEY and CDR2 SVGAGI. This CDR3 comprises 15 residues. The CDR3, as DNA: TGTGCCAGCAGGTCCGACAGGCTTACTAATGAAAAACTGTTTTTT. Translating gives CASRSDRLTNEKLFF.

The table lists this clonotype with many counts. This beta chain lies outside the target of a library built for alpha chains; its clone size means little. In DNA form, the CDR3 reads TGTGCCACCAGTGATTTTGCCAGTCAAGAGACCCAGTACTTC. It specifies CATSDFASQETQYF. The genes are TRBV24-1 and TRBJ2-5, with D unclear. Germline assignment: CDR1 KGHDR and CDR2 SFDVKD. Trimming left V 1 base short and J 2 bases short, with 7 bases between. CDR3 size: 14 residues.

This clonotype is judged medium-sized (0.01 to 0.1%). Found in a library prepared for alpha chains, this beta chain is an off-target read, and its abundance has little meaning. The chain links TRBV28 to TRBJ2-3, with D perhaps TRBD2 (6 bases). The V gene's germline CDR1 is MDHEN and CDR2 SYDVKM. This CDR3 region has 11 residues. V dropped 6 bases and J dropped 7 bases, with 8 bases sitting between them. CDR3 nucleotide sequence: TGTGCCAGCAGGGAGGGATATACGCAGTATTTT. It codes for CASREGYTQYF.

At least ten counts were recorded for this clonotype. This beta chain is off target for a library built for alpha chains, so its abundance means little. V and J are TRBV10-1 and TRBJ2-5, with unresolved D. V was trimmed by 7 bases and J by 7 bases, leaving 13 bases between them. CDR1 and CDR2 (germline): WNHNN, SYGVQD (reference sequence). The CDR3 loop spans 12 amino acids. CDR3 sequence: CASTPGFGTQYF. The CDR3 coding sequence is TGCGCCAGCACCCCCGGATTCGGGACCCAGTACTTC.

This clonotype has a count of ten or more. This beta chain is a stray sequence in a library constructed for alpha chains; its clone size is not meaningful. This chain links TRBV12-3 or TRBV12-4 with TRBJ2-2; a possible D gene is TRBD1 (5 bases). The CDR3 is 16 amino acids. The V and J ends lost 2 bases and 5 bases respectively, with 15 bases between them. The CDR3 DNA reads as TGTGCCAGCAGTTTAATTCCCATAGGGGTGACCGGGGAGCTGTTTTTT. It translates to CASSLIPIGVTGELFF.

By sample fraction, this clonotype is medium-sized. This beta chain is an unintended read in a library built for alpha chains; its size means little. The genes are TRBV27 and TRBJ2-7; D remains unclear. V was clipped by 4 bases and J by 2 bases, with 3 bases between them. The germline V gene has CDR1 MNHEY and CDR2 SMNVEV (reference sequence). The CDR3 consists of 11 residues. As DNA, the CDR3 is TGTGCCAGCAGTTCGACCTACGAGCAGTACTTC. Protein product: CASSSTYEQYF.